The source of this T cell receptor beta chain is a study of a mutant IDH1 vaccine in newly diagnosed glioma. Stated time point: baseline, week 1 (first vaccination visit). Treatment reported: pre-vaccination baseline after standard-of-care therapy. Data came from immunoSEQ multiplex PCR; TCRdb stores just in-frame clones and leaves some out. Among about 98,000 clones listed, about 87% were seen once. The sample consisted of PBMCs, taken from a glioma patient treated with radiotherapy, temozolomide or both. This TCR was recovered from a woman aged 50 to 60 with glioma.

The CDR3 region has the DNA TGTGCCAGCAGGGCCGGGACAGGGAGAACTGGCTACACCTTC. Its translation is CASRAGTGRTGYTF. The J gene is TRBJ1-2, the V gene TRBV2, with 9 bases fitting TRBD1. The germline V gene encodes CDR1 SNHLY and CDR2 FYNNEI. There are 14 residues in the CDR3. The V segment lost 6 bases and the J segment 7 bases; nucleotides outside the gene matches: 9. Supplemented by reference TRBV2 and TRBJ1-2, the full variable domain reads EPEVTQTPSHQVTQMGQEVILRCVPISNHLYFYWYRQILGQKVEFLVSFYNNEISEKSEIFDDQFSVERPDGSNFTLKIRSTKLEDSAMYFCASRAGTGRTGYTFGSGTRLTVV.